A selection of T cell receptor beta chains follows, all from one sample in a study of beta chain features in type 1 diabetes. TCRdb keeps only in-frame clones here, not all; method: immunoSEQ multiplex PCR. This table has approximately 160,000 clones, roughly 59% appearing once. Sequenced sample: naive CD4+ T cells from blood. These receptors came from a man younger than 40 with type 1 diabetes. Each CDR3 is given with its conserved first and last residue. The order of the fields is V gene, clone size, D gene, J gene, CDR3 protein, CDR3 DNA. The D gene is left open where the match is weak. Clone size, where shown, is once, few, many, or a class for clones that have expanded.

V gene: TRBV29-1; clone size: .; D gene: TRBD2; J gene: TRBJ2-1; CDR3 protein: CSVPLGTTEQFF; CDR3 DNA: TGCAGCGTCCCCCTAGGGACTACCGAGCAGTTCTTC
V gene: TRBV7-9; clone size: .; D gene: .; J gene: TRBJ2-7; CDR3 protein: CASSSQTVSYEQYF; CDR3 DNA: TGTGCCAGCAGCTCTCAGACAGTCTCCTACGAGCAGTACTTC
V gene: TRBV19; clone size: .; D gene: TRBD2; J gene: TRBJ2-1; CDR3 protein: CASSIGTSGGYNEQFF; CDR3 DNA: TGTGCCAGTAGTATAGGCACTAGCGGGGGTTACAATGAGCAGTTCTTC
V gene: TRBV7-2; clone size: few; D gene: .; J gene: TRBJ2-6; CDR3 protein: CASIVSARVSGANVLTF; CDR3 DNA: TGTGCCAGCATCGTTAGCGCCAGGGTCTCTGGGGCCAACGTCCTGACTTTC
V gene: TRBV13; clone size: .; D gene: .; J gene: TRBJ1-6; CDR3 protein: CASSFVTGSYNSPLHF; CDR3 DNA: TGTGCCAGCAGCTTCGTGACAGGCTCCTATAATTCACCCCTCCACTTT
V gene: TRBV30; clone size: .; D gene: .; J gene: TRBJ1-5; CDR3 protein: CAMGRDSNQPQHF; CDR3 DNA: TGTGCCATGGGCAGGGATTCCAATCAGCCCCAGCATTTT
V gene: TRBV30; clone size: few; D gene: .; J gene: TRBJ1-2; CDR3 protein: CAWSVQARGGYTF; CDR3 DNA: TGTGCCTGGAGTGTACAAGCCAGGGGCGGCTACACCTTC
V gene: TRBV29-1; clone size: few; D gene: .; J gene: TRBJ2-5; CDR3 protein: CSVERTAQETQYF; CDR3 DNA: TGCAGCGTTGAGAGGACAGCGCAAGAGACCCAGTACTTC
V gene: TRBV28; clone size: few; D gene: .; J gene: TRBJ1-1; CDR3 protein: CASSLWNTEAFF; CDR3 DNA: TGTGCCAGCAGTTTATGGAACACTGAAGCTTTCTTT
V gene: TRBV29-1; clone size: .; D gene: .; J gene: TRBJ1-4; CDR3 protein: CSVAGATNEKLFF; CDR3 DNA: TGCAGCGTTGCGGGGGCAACTAATGAAAAACTGTTTTTT
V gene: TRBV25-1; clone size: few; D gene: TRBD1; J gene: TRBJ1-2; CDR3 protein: CASSARTGSGYTF; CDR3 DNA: TGTGCCAGCAGTGCCCGGACAGGGAGCGGCTACACCTTC